The present T cell receptor (beta chain) was sequenced within a study of blood T cell repertoires in COVID-19. V was cut by 3 bases and J by 2 bases, with 15 bases left in between. Germline V gene sequence: CDR1 KGHDR, CDR2 SFDVKD. This CDR3 contains 16 residues. Repertoires were generated with immunoSEQ multiplex PCR, while TCRdb's copy carries only in-frame clones and drops some. Here the sample spans 270,000 or so clones, roughly 86% being singletons. This receptor was obtained from a middle-aged man with active or convalescent COVID-19. Material: peripheral blood. The chain couples TRBV24-1 to TRBJ2-5, with TRBD1 as a possible D gene (6 bases). CDR3 coding DNA: TGTGCCACCAGTGATCCGGGACATCCCCAACAAGAGACCCAGTACTTC. Translating it yields CATSDPGHPQQETQYF.